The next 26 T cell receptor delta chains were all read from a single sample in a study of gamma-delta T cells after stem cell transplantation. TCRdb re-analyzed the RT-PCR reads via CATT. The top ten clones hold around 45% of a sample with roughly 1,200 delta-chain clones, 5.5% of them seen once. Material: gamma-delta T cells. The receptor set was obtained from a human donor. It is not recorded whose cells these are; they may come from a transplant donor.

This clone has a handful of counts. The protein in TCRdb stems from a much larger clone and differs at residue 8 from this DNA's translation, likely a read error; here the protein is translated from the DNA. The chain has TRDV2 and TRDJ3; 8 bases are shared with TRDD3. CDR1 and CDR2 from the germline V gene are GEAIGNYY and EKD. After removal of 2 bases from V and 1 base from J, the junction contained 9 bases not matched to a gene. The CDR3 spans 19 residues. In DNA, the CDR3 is TGTGCCTGTGACAAACTGGGGGCTACGGGATCCTGGGACACCCGACAGATGTTTTTC. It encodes CACDKLGATGSWDTRQMFF.

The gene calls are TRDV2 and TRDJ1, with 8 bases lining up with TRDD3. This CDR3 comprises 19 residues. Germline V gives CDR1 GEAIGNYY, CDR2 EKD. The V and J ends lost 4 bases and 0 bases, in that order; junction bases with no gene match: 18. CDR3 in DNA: TGTGCCTGTGAAACCTTAGGGGATACCCGAAAATCGTACACCGATAAACTCATCTTT. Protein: CACETLGDTRKSYTDKLIF.

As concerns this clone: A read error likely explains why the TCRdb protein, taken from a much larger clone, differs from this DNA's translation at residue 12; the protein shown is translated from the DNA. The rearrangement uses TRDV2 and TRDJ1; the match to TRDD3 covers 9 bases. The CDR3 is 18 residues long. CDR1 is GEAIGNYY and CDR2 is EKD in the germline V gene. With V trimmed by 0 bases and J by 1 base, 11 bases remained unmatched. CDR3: CACDTVTGGESCTDKLIF. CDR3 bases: TGTGCCTGTGACACCGTGACTGGGGGAGAATCATGCACCGATAAACTCATCTTT.

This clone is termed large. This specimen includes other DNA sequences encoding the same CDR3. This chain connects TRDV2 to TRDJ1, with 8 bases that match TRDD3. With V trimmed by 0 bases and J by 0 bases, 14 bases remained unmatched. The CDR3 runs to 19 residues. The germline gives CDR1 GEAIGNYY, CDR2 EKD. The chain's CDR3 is CACDTVQSGGNWDTDKLIF. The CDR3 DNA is TGTGCCTGTGACACCGTTCAATCTGGGGGAAACTGGGACACCGATAAACTCATCTTT.

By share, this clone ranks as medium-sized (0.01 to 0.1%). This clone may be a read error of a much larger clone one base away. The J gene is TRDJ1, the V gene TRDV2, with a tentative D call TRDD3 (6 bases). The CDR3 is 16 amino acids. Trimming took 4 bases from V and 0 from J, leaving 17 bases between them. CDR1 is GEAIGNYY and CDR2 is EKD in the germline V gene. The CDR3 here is CACEPVGAIDTDKLIF. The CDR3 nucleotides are TGTGCCTGTGAACCGGTGGGGGCCATCGACACCGATAAACTCATCTTT.

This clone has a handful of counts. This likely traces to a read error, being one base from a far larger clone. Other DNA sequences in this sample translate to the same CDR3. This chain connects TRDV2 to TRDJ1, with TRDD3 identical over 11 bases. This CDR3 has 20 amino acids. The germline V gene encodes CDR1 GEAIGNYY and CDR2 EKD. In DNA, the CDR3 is TGTGCCTGTGACACTCTTAATTCTGGGGGATACCGGTTGGGGACCGATAAGCTCATCTTT. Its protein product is CACDTLNSGGYRLGTDKLIF.

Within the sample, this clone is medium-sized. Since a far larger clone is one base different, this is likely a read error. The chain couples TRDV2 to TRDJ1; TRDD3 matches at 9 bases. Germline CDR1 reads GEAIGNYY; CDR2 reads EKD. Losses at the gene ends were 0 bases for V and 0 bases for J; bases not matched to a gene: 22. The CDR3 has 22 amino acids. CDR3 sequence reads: CACDTVSGNTGGLHPYTDKLIF. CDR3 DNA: TGTGCCTGTGACACCGTAAGTGGAAACACTGGGGGACTCCACCCGTACACCGATAAACTCATCTTT.

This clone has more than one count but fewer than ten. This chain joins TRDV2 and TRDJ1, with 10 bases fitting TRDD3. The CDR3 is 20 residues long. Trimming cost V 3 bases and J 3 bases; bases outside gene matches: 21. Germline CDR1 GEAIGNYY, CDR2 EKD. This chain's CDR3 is CACDFLASSVLGDRADKLIF. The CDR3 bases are TGTGCCTGTGACTTTTTAGCTTCCTCCGTACTGGGGGATCGGGCCGATAAACTCATCTTT.

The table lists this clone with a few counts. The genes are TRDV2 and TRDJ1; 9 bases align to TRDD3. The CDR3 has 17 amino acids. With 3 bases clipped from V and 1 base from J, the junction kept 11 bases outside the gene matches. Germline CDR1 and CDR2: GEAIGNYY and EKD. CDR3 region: CACDSVMGDRGTDKLIF. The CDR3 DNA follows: TGTGCCTGTGACTCCGTGATGGGGGATAGGGGCACCGATAAACTCATCTTT.

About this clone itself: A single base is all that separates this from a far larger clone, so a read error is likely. CDR3 sequence (DNA): TGTGCCTGTGACACCGTGGGGGGCACCGATAAACCCATCTTT. Protein: CACDTVGGTDKPIF. This rearrangement joins TRDV2 to TRDJ1; D perhaps matches TRDD3 (6 bases). The CDR3 contains 14 residues. CDR1 is GEAIGNYY, CDR2 EKD, per germline.

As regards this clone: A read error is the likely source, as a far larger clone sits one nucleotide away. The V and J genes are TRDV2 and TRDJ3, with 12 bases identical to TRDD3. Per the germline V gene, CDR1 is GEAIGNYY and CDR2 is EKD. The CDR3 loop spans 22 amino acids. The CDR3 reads CAWDTLLGDTPEVSWDTRQMFF. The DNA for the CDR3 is TGTGCCTGGGACACCCTACTGGGGGATACCCCGGAGGTCTCCTGGGACACCCGACAGATGTTTTTC.

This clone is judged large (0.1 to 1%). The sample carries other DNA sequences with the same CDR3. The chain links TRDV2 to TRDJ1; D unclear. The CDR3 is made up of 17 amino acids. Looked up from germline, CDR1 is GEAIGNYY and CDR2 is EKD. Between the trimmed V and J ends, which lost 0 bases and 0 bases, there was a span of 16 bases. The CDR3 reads CACDTVEASVYTDKLIF. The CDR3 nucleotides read TGTGCCTGTGACACCGTTGAGGCCTCCGTTTACACCGATAAACTCATCTTT.

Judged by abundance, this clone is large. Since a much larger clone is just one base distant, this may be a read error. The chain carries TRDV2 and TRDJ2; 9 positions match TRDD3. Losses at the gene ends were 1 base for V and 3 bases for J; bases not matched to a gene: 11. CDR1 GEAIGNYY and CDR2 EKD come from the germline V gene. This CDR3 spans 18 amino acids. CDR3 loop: CACDTMGAGDTVTAQLFF. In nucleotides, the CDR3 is TGTGCCTGTGACACAATGGGTGCTGGGGATACGGTGACAGCACAACTCTTCTTT.

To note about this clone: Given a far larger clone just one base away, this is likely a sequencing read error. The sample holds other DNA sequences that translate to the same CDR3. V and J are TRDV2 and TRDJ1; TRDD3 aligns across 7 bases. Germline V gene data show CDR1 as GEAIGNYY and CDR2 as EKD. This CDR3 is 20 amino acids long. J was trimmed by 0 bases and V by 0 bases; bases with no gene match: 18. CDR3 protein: CACDTLRGGYWGTYTDKLIF. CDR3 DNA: TGTGCCTGTGACACCCTCCGAGGAGGGTATTGGGGGACTTACACCGATAAACTCATCTTT.

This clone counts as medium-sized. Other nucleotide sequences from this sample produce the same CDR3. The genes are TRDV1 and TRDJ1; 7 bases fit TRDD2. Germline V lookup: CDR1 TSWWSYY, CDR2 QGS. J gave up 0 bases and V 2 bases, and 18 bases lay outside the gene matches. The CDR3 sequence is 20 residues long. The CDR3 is CALGEGQFLHYPTHTDKLIF. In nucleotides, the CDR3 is TGTGCTCTTGGGGAAGGGCAATTCCTACATTATCCAACGCACACCGATAAACTCATCTTT.

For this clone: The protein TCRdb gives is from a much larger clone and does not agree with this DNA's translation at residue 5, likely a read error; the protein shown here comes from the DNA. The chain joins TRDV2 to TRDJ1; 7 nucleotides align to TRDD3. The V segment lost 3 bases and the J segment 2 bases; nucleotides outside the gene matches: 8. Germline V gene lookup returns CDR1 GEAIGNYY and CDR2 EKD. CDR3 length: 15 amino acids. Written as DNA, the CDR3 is TGTGCCTGTGACGCCGTGGGGGGATCAACCGATAAACTCATCTTT. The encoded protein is CACDAVGGSTDKLIF.

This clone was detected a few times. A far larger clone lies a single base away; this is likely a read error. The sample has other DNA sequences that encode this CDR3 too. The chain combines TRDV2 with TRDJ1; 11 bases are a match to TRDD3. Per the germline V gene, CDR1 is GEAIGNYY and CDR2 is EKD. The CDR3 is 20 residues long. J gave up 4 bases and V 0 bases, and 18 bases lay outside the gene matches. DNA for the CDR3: TGTGCCTGTGACACCGTCTCCTACCGTTCCACTGGGGGATATGACGATAAACTCATCTTT. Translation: CACDTVSYRSTGGYDDKLIF.

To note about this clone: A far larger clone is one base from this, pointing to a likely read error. The CDR3 sequence: CALLPLADKLTF. As DNA, the CDR3 is TGTGCTCTGCTCCCTTTAGCCGATAAACTCACCTTT. The chain employs TRDV1 and TRDJ1; no firm D call. This CDR3 region has 12 residues. Germline-derived CDR1 and CDR2 are TSWWSYY and QGS.

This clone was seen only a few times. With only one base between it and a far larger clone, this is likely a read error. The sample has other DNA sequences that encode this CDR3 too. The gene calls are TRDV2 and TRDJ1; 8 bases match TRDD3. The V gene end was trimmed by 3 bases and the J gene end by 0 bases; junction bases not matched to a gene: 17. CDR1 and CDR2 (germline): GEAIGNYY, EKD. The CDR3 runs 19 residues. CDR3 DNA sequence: TGTGCCTGTGACTTTTTAGCCTCCTCCGTACTGGGGGACACCGATAAACTCATCTTT. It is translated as CACDFLASSVLGDTDKLIF.

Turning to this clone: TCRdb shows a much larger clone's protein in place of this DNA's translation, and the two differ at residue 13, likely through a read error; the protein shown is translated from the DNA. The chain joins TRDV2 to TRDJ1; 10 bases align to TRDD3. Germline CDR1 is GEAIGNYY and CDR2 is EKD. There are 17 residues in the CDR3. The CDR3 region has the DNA TGTGCCTGTGACACCATGGCAACTGGGGGATCCACCCATAAACTCATCTTT. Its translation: CACDTMATGGSTHKLIF.

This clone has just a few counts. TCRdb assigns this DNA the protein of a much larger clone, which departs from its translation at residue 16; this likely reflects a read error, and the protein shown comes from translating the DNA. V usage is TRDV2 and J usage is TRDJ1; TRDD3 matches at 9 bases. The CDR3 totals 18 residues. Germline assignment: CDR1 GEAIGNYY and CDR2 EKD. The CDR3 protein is CACDTVTGGESYTDKPIF. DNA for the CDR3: TGTGCCTGTGACACCGTGACTGGGGGAGAATCATACACCGATAAACCCATCTTT.

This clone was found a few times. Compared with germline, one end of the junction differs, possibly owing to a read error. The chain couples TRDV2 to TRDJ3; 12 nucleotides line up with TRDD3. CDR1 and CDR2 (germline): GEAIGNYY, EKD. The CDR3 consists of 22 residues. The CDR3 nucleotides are TGTGCCTGTGGCACCCTACTGGGGGATACCCCGGAGGCCTCCTGGGACACCCGACAGATGTTTTTC. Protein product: CACGTLLGDTPEASWDTRQMFF.

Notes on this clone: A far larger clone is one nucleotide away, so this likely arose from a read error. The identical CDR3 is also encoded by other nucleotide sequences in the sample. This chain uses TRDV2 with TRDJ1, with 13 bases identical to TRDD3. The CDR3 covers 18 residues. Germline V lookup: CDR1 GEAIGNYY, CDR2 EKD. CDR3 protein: CACAPLVLGDTRSDKLIF. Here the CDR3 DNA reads TGTGCCTGTGCCCCCCTAGTACTGGGGGATACGCGAAGCGATAAACTCATTTTT.

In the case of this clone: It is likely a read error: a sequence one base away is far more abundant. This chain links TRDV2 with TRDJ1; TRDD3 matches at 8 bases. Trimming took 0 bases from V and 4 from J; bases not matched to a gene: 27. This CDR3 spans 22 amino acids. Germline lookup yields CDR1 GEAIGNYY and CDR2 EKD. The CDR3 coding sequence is TGTGCCTGTGACACCGTTCATCCTACTCGGTTGGGGGATGGAATGCTCAACGATAAACTCATCTTT. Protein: CACDTVHPTRLGDGMLNDKLIF.

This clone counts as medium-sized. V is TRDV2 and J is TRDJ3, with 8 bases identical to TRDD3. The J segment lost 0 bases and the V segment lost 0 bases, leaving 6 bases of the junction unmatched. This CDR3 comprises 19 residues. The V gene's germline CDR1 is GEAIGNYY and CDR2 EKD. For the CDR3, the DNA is TGTGCCTGTGACACCGCTGGGGGAACGAGCTCCTGGGACACCCGACAGATGTTTTTC. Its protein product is CACDTAGGTSSWDTRQMFF.

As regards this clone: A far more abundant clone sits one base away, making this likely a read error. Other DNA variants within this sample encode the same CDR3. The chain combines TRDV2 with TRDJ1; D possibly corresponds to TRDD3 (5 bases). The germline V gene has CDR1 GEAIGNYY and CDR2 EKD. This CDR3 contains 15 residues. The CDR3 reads CACDLTGVYTDKLIF. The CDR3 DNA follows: TGTGCCTGTGACCTGACTGGCGTGTACACCGATAAACTCATTTTT.